Listed below are T cell receptor beta chains from one sample, sequenced in a study of cytomegalovirus exposure and HLA in healthy donors. TCRdb's table, derived via immunoSEQ multiplex PCR, lists solely in-frame clones and lacks some. The sample records 140,000 to 150,000 clones, around 80% being singletons. Sequenced input: PBMCs. The receptors derive from a woman aged 60-70 years in good health and CMV-seropositive. The CDR3 runs from the conserved cysteine through the conserved F or W. Each record gives: J gene, D gene, V gene, clone size, CDR3 length, CDR3 protein, CDR3 DNA. The D gene is left open where the match is weak. Size is stated for part of the rows, as once, few or many counts, or as a class when the clone is expanded.

J: TRBJ2-1
D: .
V: TRBV4-3
size: few
length: 14
CDR3: CASSQEGRVNEQFF
DNA: TGCGCCAGCAGCCAAGAGGGCAGGGTGAATGAGCAGTTCTTC

J: TRBJ1-1
D: .
V: TRBV4-3
size: once
length: 16
CDR3: CASSQYLGGAGTEAFF
DNA: TGCGCCAGCAGCCAATATTTGGGGGGGGCAGGCACTGAAGCTTTCTTT

J: TRBJ1-6
D: TRBD1
V: TRBV4-1
size: .
length: 13
CDR3: CASSPGQGISLHF
DNA: TGCGCCAGCAGCCCCGGACAGGGAATATCCCTCCACTTT

J: TRBJ2-7
D: TRBD2
V: TRBV29-1
size: once
length: 15
CDR3: CSVETSGASSYEQYF
DNA: TGCAGCGTTGAGACTAGCGGGGCAAGCTCCTACGAGCAGTACTTC

J: TRBJ2-7
D: TRBD2
V: TRBV28
size: .
length: 17
CDR3: CASSSPGSGGSSYEQYF
DNA: TGTGCCAGCAGTTCCCCCGGGAGCGGGGGTAGCTCCTACGAGCAGTACTTC

J: TRBJ2-3
D: TRBD2
V: TRBV5-4
size: .
length: 15
CDR3: CASSLGVAGTDTQYF
DNA: TGTGCCAGCAGCTTGGGGGTAGCGGGAACAGATACGCAGTATTTT

J: TRBJ1-1
D: TRBD1
V: TRBV10-3
size: .
length: 13
CDR3: CAISPLDRGEAFF
DNA: TGTGCCATCAGTCCTCTGGACAGGGGGGAAGCTTTCTTT

J: TRBJ2-3
D: .
V: TRBV7-2
size: few
length: 16
CDR3: CASSKGIRTSTDTQYF
DNA: TGTGCCAGCAGCAAAGGTATCCGGACTAGCACAGATACGCAGTATTTT

J: TRBJ2-1
D: TRBD2
V: TRBV27
size: .
length: 15
CDR3: CASTGLAGAYNEQFF
DNA: TGTGCCAGCACGGGACTAGCGGGAGCCTACAATGAGCAGTTCTTC

J: TRBJ2-7
D: .
V: TRBV28
size: .
length: 16
CDR3: CASSPLAWTQAYEQYF
DNA: TGTGCCAGCAGTCCGCTGGCCTGGACACAAGCCTACGAGCAGTACTTC

J: TRBJ2-7
D: .
V: TRBV28
size: .
length: 13
CDR3: CASRDFSGHEQYF
DNA: TGTGCCAGCCGGGACTTCTCAGGCCACGAGCAGTACTTC

J: TRBJ1-5
D: TRBD1
V: TRBV19
size: .
length: 15
CDR3: CASSTRDRGPQPQHF
DNA: TGTGCCAGTAGTACCCGGGACAGGGGTCCTCAGCCCCAGCATTTT

J: TRBJ1-2
D: TRBD1
V: TRBV2
size: .
length: 14
CDR3: CASSGDSSNYGYTF
DNA: TGTGCCAGCAGCGGGGACAGCTCCAACTATGGCTACACCTTC

J: TRBJ2-1
D: .
V: TRBV4-3
size: .
length: 15
CDR3: CASSPDFSSYNEQFF
DNA: TGCGCCAGCAGCCCTGATTTTAGCTCCTACAATGAGCAGTTCTTC

J: TRBJ2-3
D: TRBD2
V: TRBV29-1
size: .
length: 15
CDR3: CSIWGLAGRTDTQYF
DNA: TGCAGCATCTGGGGACTAGCGGGGCGCACAGATACGCAGTATTTT

J: TRBJ2-1
D: .
V: TRBV5-4
size: few
length: 15
CDR3: CASSFGASPSNEQFF
DNA: TGTGCCAGCAGCTTTGGGGCCAGCCCCAGTAATGAGCAGTTCTTC

J: TRBJ2-4
D: TRBD1
V: TRBV6-5
size: .
length: 15
CDR3: CASSYYGQGKNIQYF
DNA: TGTGCCAGCAGTTACTACGGACAGGGAAAAAACATTCAGTACTTC

J: TRBJ2-7
D: TRBD1
V: TRBV28
size: .
length: 14
CDR3: CASRPTGTAYEQYF
DNA: TGTGCCAGCAGGCCGACAGGGACAGCCTACGAGCAGTACTTC

J: TRBJ2-1
D: .
V: TRBV5-1
size: few
length: 15
CDR3: CASSKDSPSYNEQFF
DNA: TGCGCCAGCAGCAAGGACTCTCCTTCCTACAATGAGCAGTTCTTC

J: TRBJ2-7
D: TRBD2
V: TRBV5-1
size: .
length: 14
CDR3: CASSLGTSGIEQYF
DNA: TGCGCCAGCAGCTTGGGGACTAGCGGGATCGAGCAGTACTTC

J: TRBJ1-1
D: .
V: TRBV7-8
size: .
length: 16
CDR3: CASSSRDYGLGTEAFF
DNA: TGTGCCAGCAGCTCCCGGGACTACGGACTTGGCACTGAAGCTTTCTTT

J: TRBJ2-7
D: TRBD1
V: TRBV19
size: .
length: 14
CDR3: CASSPGTGFSVQYF
DNA: TGTGCCAGTAGTCCGGGGACAGGGTTTTCCGTGCAGTACTTC

J: TRBJ2-7
D: TRBD1
V: TRBV18
size: .
length: 15
CDR3: CASSRPGQGLYEQYF
DNA: TGTGCCAGCTCAAGACCGGGACAGGGTTTATACGAGCAGTACTTC

J: TRBJ1-4
D: TRBD1
V: TRBV4-3
size: .
length: 14
CDR3: CASSQGRGDEKLFF
DNA: TGCGCCAGCAGCCAAGGCAGGGGGGATGAAAAACTGTTTTTT

J: TRBJ2-1
D: TRBD2
V: TRBV2
size: .
length: 15
CDR3: CASSEVRSRGLVFFF
DNA: TGTGCCAGCAGTGAAGTGAGAAGTAGGGGACTAGTCTTTTTCTTC

J: TRBJ2-2
D: TRBD2
V: TRBV5-1
size: .
length: 17
CDR3: CASSNTRTSGIFGGLFF
DNA: TGCGCCAGCAGCAACACAAGGACTAGCGGAATCTTCGGGGGGCTGTTTTTT

J: TRBJ2-2
D: TRBD1
V: TRBV4-3
size: .
length: 16
CDR3: CASSQDGTVPTGELFF
DNA: TGCGCCAGCAGCCAAGATGGGACAGTACCCACCGGGGAGCTGTTTTTT